This paragraph reports one TCR beta chain. Antigen: not known. Germline V gene lookup returns CDR1 LNHDA and CDR2 SQIVND (reference sequence). The CDR3 loop spans 17 amino acids. V was trimmed by 4 bases and J by 1 base, leaving 20 bases between them. Assay: immunoSEQ multiplex PCR; the TCRdb copy retains only in-frame clones and omits some. The sample includes 140,000 to 150,000 clones, about 87% of them seen just once. The donors were members of the validation cohort, which comprised 90 to 150 subjects and was separate from the first cohort of some 680 subjects. The data were obtained in a study of cytomegalovirus exposure and HLA in healthy donors. Study background: It was reported in a later analysis that the 95 to 150 validation repertoires used the same platform as the approximately 600 first-cohort repertoires.

Study outcomes and limitations: Researchers counted around 180 TCR beta chains as cytomegalovirus-associated.

Material: PBMCs. The TCR sequence derives from a man aged 18 to 30 in good health and CMV-seropositive. The chain has TRBV19 and TRBJ2-7; weak D call: TRBD2 (5 bases). DNA of the CDR3: TGTGCCAGTAGTACCTCGAGGCGGACGGCGGGTTCCTACGAGCAGTACTTC. It is translated as CASSTSRRTAGSYEQYF.